This T cell receptor (beta chain) was recovered during a study of blood T cell repertoires in COVID-19. For the study at large: Acute and convalescent COVID-19 specimens originated in the United States, Italy and Spain. PBMCs, B-cell-depleted T cells, or T cells were the source of the cDNA or gDNA that made up the material.

Trimming at V came to 2 bases and at J to 7 bases, leaving 4 bases not matched to a gene. CDR3 length equals 14 residues. The germline V gene encodes CDR1 MNHEY and CDR2 SVGAGI. Under the authors' procedure: Amplification of reference gene primers was used by the study to estimate nucleated cell counts. Measured with immunoSEQ multiplex PCR; TCRdb has only the in-frame clones, and not every one. The DNA was the basis for D and trimming; V, J and clone size are from that table. The table records approximately 100,000 clones, 70% to 85% of them present only once. Sequenced sample: peripheral blood. The source of this sequence is a woman aged 80 or older with active or convalescent COVID-19. The rearrangement uses TRBV6-5 and TRBJ1-5; TRBD1 matches at 8 bases. The CDR3 nucleotides read TGTGCCAGCAGTTACGCAGGGGGCGGGCAGCCCCAGCATTTT. It is translated as CASSYAGGGQPQHF.